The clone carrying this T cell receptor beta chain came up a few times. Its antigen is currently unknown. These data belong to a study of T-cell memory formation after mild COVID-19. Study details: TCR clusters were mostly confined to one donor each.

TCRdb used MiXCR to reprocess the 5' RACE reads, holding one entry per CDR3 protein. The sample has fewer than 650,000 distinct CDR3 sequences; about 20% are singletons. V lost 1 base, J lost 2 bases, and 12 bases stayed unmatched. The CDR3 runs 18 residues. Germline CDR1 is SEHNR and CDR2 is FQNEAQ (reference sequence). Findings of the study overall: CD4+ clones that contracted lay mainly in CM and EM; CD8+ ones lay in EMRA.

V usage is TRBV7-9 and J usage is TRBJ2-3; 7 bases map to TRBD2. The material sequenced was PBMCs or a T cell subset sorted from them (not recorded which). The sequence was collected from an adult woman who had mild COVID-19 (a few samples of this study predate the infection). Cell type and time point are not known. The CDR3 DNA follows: TGTGCCAGCAGCTTAGGTTACGGGCTAGCGGATCACACAGATACGCAGTATTTT. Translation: CASSLGYGLADHTDTQYF.